The text below deals with one T cell receptor beta chain. In the source study's methods: Reference gene primer amplification gave nucleated cell count estimates. Measured with immunoSEQ multiplex PCR; TCRdb has only the in-frame clones, and not every one. That table gives V, J and clone size, and the DNA gave D and trimming. The data show more than 150,000 clones, 81% seen once. CDR1 and CDR2 from the germline V gene are MNHEY and SMNVEV (reference sequence). CDR3 length: 15 amino acids. V shed 4 bases, J shed 7 bases, and the junction held 10 bases outside the gene matches. The data are from a study of blood T cell repertoires in COVID-19. The wider study: COVID-19 samples collected from the United States, Italy and Spain covered acute and convalescent phases. T cells, B-cell-depleted T cells, or PBMCs provided the cDNA or gDNA that served as material.

The specimen was peripheral blood. The receptor comes from a woman aged 80 or over with COVID-19, enrolled during active disease. The chain has TRBV27 and TRBJ1-5; the match to TRBD1 covers 7 bases. CDR3 sequence reads: CASSSQRGGFQPQHF. The CDR3, as DNA: TGTGCCAGCAGTTCCCAGCGAGGGGGCTTCCAGCCCCAGCATTTT.